This is a list of T cell receptor beta chains from one sample in a study of blood T cell repertoires in COVID-19. Sequencing was performed with immunoSEQ multiplex PCR; in TCRdb, only in-frame clones are kept and a portion is missing. The sample records over 120,000 clones, about 86% being singletons. The material sequenced was peripheral blood. All receptors come from a woman aged 45 to 65 with active or convalescent COVID-19. CDR3s include the opening cysteine and the closing phenylalanine or tryptophan. A D gene is named only where the DNA matches it firmly. Some rows have no size entry. The others give once, few or many, or a class for an expanded clone.

clone_size d_call j_call v_call cdr3_length cdr3_aa cdr3_nt
few - TRBJ1-2 TRBV5-1 13 CASRQDPSYGYTF TGCGCCAGCAGACAGGATCCTTCCTATGGCTACACCTTC
once TRBD1 TRBJ2-1 TRBV6-1 15 CASSDHDRGVNEQFF TGTGCCAGCAGTGATCACGACAGGGGGGTAAATGAGCAGTTCTTC
once - TRBJ1-2 TRBV7-2 12 CASSLNRDLYTF TGTGCCAGCAGCTTAAACAGGGACCTCTACACCTTC
- TRBD1 TRBJ1-1 TRBV4-3 15 CASSQPTGGNTEAFF TGCGCCAGCAGCCAGCCTACAGGGGGGAACACTGAAGCTTTCTTT
few - TRBJ2-2 TRBV5-8 15 CASSPGTKNTGELFF TGTGCCAGCAGTCCCGGGACAAAGAACACCGGGGAGCTGTTTTTT
- TRBD1 TRBJ1-2 TRBV16 14 CASSHHRGPDGYTF TGTGCCAGCAGCCATCATAGGGGGCCTGATGGCTACACCTTC
- - TRBJ2-4 TRBV2 16 CASRKSIRSSKNIQYF TGTGCCAGCAGGAAGAGTATCCGGAGCTCTAAAAACATTCAGTACTTC
- TRBD1 TRBJ2-2 TRBV6-1 15 CASSETDRDTGELFF TGTGCCAGCAGTGAGACGGACAGGGACACCGGGGAGCTGTTTTTT
- TRBD1 TRBJ2-5 TRBV7-2 17 CASSFVGPGTGKETQYF TGTGCCAGCAGCTTTGTAGGGCCTGGGACAGGGAAAGAGACCCAGTACTTC
many - TRBJ2-7 TRBV6-2/TRBV6-3 15 CASSYGLTDSSEQYF TGTGCCAGCAGTTACGGGCTGACGGACTCTTCCGAGCAGTACTTC
- - TRBJ1-2 TRBV27 13 CASSLKGLTGYTF TGTGCCAGCAGTTTAAAGGGACTTACTGGCTACACCTTC
- TRBD1 TRBJ1-4 TRBV30 14 CAWGTGVTDGKLFF TGTGCCTGGGGGACAGGGGTTACGGATGGTAAACTGTTTTTT
- TRBD1 TRBJ2-2 TRBV18 17 CASSPLTGQVSAGELFF TGTGCCAGCTCACCATTGACGGGACAGGTCTCCGCCGGGGAGCTGTTTTTT
once TRBD1 TRBJ2-6 TRBV2 16 CASSGLTGGLANVLTF TGTGCCAGCAGTGGGCTGACAGGGGGCTTGGCCAACGTCCTGACTTTC
many TRBD2 TRBJ2-7 TRBV3-1/TRBV3-2 14 CASSPGGSRYEQYF TGTGCCAGCAGTCCGGGGGGGAGCCGATACGAGCAGTACTTC
- - TRBJ1-2 TRBV21-1 16 CASSIPRTEANYGYTF TGTGCCAGCAGCATCCCCCGGACTGAAGCTAACTATGGCTACACCTTC
- - TRBJ2-3 TRBV3-1/TRBV3-2 14 CASSQALGGDTQYF TGTGCCAGCAGCCAAGCCTTGGGAGGAGATACGCAGTATTTT
- TRBD1 TRBJ1-4 TRBV11-2 14 CASTPTGAKEKLFF TGTGCCAGCACCCCAACAGGGGCGAAAGAAAAACTGTTTTTT
- - TRBJ2-7 TRBV19 13 CASSLAQGYEQYF TGTGCCAGTAGTTTGGCCCAGGGATACGAGCAGTACTTC
- - TRBJ1-2 TRBV27 13 CASSFRGSYGYTF TGTGCCAGCAGTTTTAGGGGATCCTATGGCTACACCTTC
- TRBD1 TRBJ2-6 TRBV28 17 CASSPSGQTSGANVLTF TGTGCCAGCAGCCCCTCGGGACAGACCTCTGGGGCCAACGTCCTGACTTTC
- TRBD2 TRBJ2-3 TRBV19 15 CASSNGGALRDTQYF TGTGCCAGTAGTAACGGGGGGGCCCTACGGGATACGCAGTATTTT